What follows describes a single T cell receptor (beta chain). An end of the junction does not agree with germline; a read error may underlie this. Germline CDR1 and CDR2: MNHEY and SVGEGT. This CDR3 region has 17 residues. This sample is part of a study of tumor-infiltrating lymphocytes in primary liver carcinoma. Synthesis of TCR beta cDNA was carried out from about 0.55 ug total RNA with a constant-region primer. Slightly modified ARM-PCR, run as three nested multiplex PCR rounds, produced the TCR beta libraries. Both of the initial two PCR rounds ran for 10 cycles and employed TRBV1-TRBV30 forward primers alongside a C-beta reverse primer. MiXCR, applied by TCRdb to the multiplex PCR reads, yields one record per CDR3 protein. The sample consists of around 120,000 distinct CDR3 sequences, about 59% of them appearing once. Between roughly 18 and 30 mg of unsorted bulk tissue served as the source from which RNA and DNA were co-extracted. Patients were chronically HBV-infected and treatment-naive.

Material for sequencing was liver tumor tissue from sampling region 1. Subset given: tumor region T1, superior pole. The sequence was collected from a woman aged 60-75 years with primary liver carcinoma and hepatitis B virus infection. The rearrangement links TRBV6-2 or TRBV6-3 to TRBJ2-6; D remains ambiguous. The CDR3 reads CVSSYSLTLGGRSVLTF. DNA for the CDR3: TGTGTCAGCAGTTACTCGCTCACGTTGGGCGGACGTAGCGTCCTGACTTTC.